A selection of T cell receptor beta chains follows, all from one sample in a study of early T cells in non-severe SARS-CoV-2 infection. TCRdb analysed the 5' RACE reads with MiXCR anew, one entry per CDR3 protein. This table has fewer than 120,000 distinct CDR3 sequences, roughly 12% appearing once. Sequencing used whole blood, obtained at baseline. These TCRs come from an adult who was a healthcare worker with PCR-confirmed SARS-CoV-2 infection or an uninfected control (not recorded which). Both conserved end residues are part of each CDR3. D genes are given only for firm matches. Clone size is stated in some rows and not others, as once, few, many or a class when expanded.

CDR3 DNA | CDR3 protein | J gene | D gene | V gene | clone size
TGTGCCAGCAGTTTTTCTACAGGGGCACGGTTTTGGTGGCAGTTCTTC | CASSFSTGARFWWQFF | TRBJ2-1 | TRBD1 | TRBV28 | .
TGTGCCAGCAGCCCCCAGGGAAGTCCCAGTGAGCAGTTCTTC | CASSPQGSPSEQFF | TRBJ2-1 | . | TRBV7-2 | many
TGTGCCAGCTCAGATCCGGGACAGTGGACTTCCTACGAGCAGTACTTC | CASSDPGQWTSYEQYF | TRBJ2-7 | TRBD1 | TRBV18 | many
TGTGCCAGTAGTATACAGGGGTACTATGGCTACACCTTC | CASSIQGYYGYTF | TRBJ1-2 | . | TRBV19 | few
TGTGCCAGCAGCCAAGTAAGGGGTACGCAGTATTTT | CASSQVRGTQYF | TRBJ2-3 | . | TRBV14 | few
TGTGCCAGCAGCATTGGACAGGGCGGGGATACGCAGTATTTT | CASSIGQGGDTQYF | TRBJ2-3 | TRBD1 | TRBV7-3 | .
TGTGCCAGCAGCCCGATGACTAGGATCGAGCAGTACTTC | CASSPMTRIEQYF | TRBJ2-7 | . | TRBV11-2 | many
TGTGCCAGCTCACTTACGAGGGACAGGGAAAACGAGCAGTACTTC | CASSLTRDRENEQYF | TRBJ2-7 | TRBD1 | TRBV18 | .
TGTGCCAGCAAACAGGGACTAGCGATCTACAATGAGCAGTTCTTC | CASKQGLAIYNEQFF | TRBJ2-1 | TRBD2 | TRBV12-3/TRBV12-4 | .
TGCGCCAGCAGCCTGGACCGGGTAGGGCCCCAGCATTTT | CASSLDRVGPQHF | TRBJ1-5 | . | TRBV4-1 | many
TGTGCCAGCAGTTTATTACCGGGGAACACTGAAGCTTTCTTT | CASSLLPGNTEAFF | TRBJ1-1 | . | TRBV27 | many
TGCAGTGCTAGAGATCCCACAGGGGGCGGGTACGAGCAGTACTTC | CSARDPTGGGYEQYF | TRBJ2-7 | TRBD1 | TRBV20-1 | .
TGCAGTGCTAGAGATCATCGGGGTTCCTACGAGCAGTACTTC | CSARDHRGSYEQYF | TRBJ2-7 | . | TRBV20-1 | .
TGTGCCAGCAGTTTCCCGTCCGGGAGGGGGCAGAACGAGCAGTACTTC | CASSFPSGRGQNEQYF | TRBJ2-7 | . | TRBV12-3/TRBV12-4 | .
TGTGCCAGCAGCTTAGGAGGTGCTCGTGGAAGAGGAAACACCATATATTTT | CASSLGGARGRGNTIYF | TRBJ1-3 | . | TRBV7-2 | few
TGCAGTGCTAGTCCCAGGGTAGATAATCAGCCCCAGCATTTT | CSASPRVDNQPQHF | TRBJ1-5 | . | TRBV20-1 | few
TGTGCCAGTTCCGGGACAGGGCCTATCTATAATTCACCCCTCCACTTT | CASSGTGPIYNSPLHF | TRBJ1-6 | TRBD1 | TRBV27 | .
TGTGCCAGCAGCCTTGACAGTTCCCCTTCAGGAAACACCATATATTTT | CASSLDSSPSGNTIYF | TRBJ1-3 | . | TRBV12-3/TRBV12-4 | few
TGCGCCAGCAGCTCCGGGACAGTAACGAGTGAGCAGTTCTTC | CASSSGTVTSEQFF | TRBJ2-1 | TRBD1 | TRBV5-1 | many
TGTGCCAGCAGCAAACCGGGACAGGGTTTGGATGGAAACACCATATATTTT | CASSKPGQGLDGNTIYF | TRBJ1-3 | TRBD1 | TRBV11-2 | many
TGTGCCAGTAGCTTAGCCCCGGGCAGGGGGCTTTACGAGCAGTACTTC | CASSLAPGRGLYEQYF | TRBJ2-7 | TRBD1 | TRBV19 | .
TGCAGCGCTAGCGGGAGATACTACAATGAGCAGTTCTTC | CSASGRYYNEQFF | TRBJ2-1 | TRBD2 | TRBV29-1 | .
TGTGCCAGCAGCTTAACAGGTCCTGAGCAGTTCTTC | CASSLTGPEQFF | TRBJ2-1 | . | TRBV7-9 | .
TGCGCCAGCAGCTTGGGGCACGTCGGGGGTATGAACACTGAAGCTTTCTTT | CASSLGHVGGMNTEAFF | TRBJ1-1 | . | TRBV5-1 | few
TGCAGTGCCCCCGCCGGGGGGCGTGTGACTGAAGCTTTCTTT | CSAPAGGRVTEAFF | TRBJ1-1 | . | TRBV20-1 | .
TGTGCCAGCAGCCAAGATTTTAATTTTGTTTCTGATGAGCAGTTCTTC | CASSQDFNFVSDEQFF | TRBJ2-1 | . | TRBV4-2 | .
TGTGCCAGCAGTGAAGCCCGGGGGTTTCAGCCCCAGCATTTT | CASSEARGFQPQHF | TRBJ1-5 | . | TRBV2 | many
TGTGCCACCAGTGATTTTGACACGACCTCCTACAATGAGCAGTTCTTC | CATSDFDTTSYNEQFF | TRBJ2-1 | . | TRBV24-1 | many
TGCGCCAGCGGGCCACAGCCTGGGAACACTGAAGCTTTCTTT | CASGPQPGNTEAFF | TRBJ1-1 | . | TRBV5-1 | few
TGTGCCAGCAGCCATCTGGGCCAGGTAATCTACGAGCAGTACTTC | CASSHLGQVIYEQYF | TRBJ2-7 | . | TRBV3-1 | few
TGTGCCACCAGCAGAGATCGGCCAGGACAAGAGACCCAGTACTTC | CATSRDRPGQETQYF | TRBJ2-5 | . | TRBV15 | many
TGTGCCAGCAGTTTAATCAGAGACACTGAAGCTTTCTTT | CASSLIRDTEAFF | TRBJ1-1 | . | TRBV27 | few
TGCAGCGTCGATATCGGAAACACCATATATTTT | CSVDIGNTIYF | TRBJ1-3 | . | TRBV29-1 | .
TGTGCCAGCAGTTGGGCCAGAAACCGGGACTTACTCTGGGGCAACGGGACTGAAGCTTTCTTT | CASSWARNRDLLWGNGTEAFF | TRBJ1-1 | . | TRBV7-9 | many
TGTGCCAGCAGTATTGATAGTTCCAGTTCACCCCTCCACTTT | CASSIDSSSSPLHF | TRBJ1-6 | . | TRBV7-3 | few
TGTGCCAGCAGGGCGGGAGGCGTCAGCTCCTACGAGCAGTACTTC | CASRAGGVSSYEQYF | TRBJ2-7 | TRBD2 | TRBV6-6 | .